The 32 T cell receptor beta chains listed next were all sequenced from one sample in a study of T cell responses to AZD1222 COVID-19 vaccine (dated by TCRdb to the early 2020s). Library preparation was by the immunoSEQ multiplex PCR assay. TCRdb took over this immuneACCESS table, retaining in-frame rearrangements with V and J assigned. Such tables are incomplete; in checked studies, under half of the missing clones stem from an unresolved V gene, and the remainder is unexplained. The sample table lists about 92,000 clones, around 87% of them with a count of one. The ten largest account for about 3% of the sample. This specimen's time point label, per the study, means: baseline before first vaccination. The material was peripheral blood, obtained on day 0 of AZD1222 vaccination. These receptors were collected from an adult in good health.

The chain employs TRBV13 and TRBJ1-1; 7 bases are a match to TRBD1. This CDR3 contains 14 residues. Germline CDR1 is PRHDT and CDR2 is FYEKMQ (reference sequence). V trimming: 5 bases; J trimming: 3 bases; junction bases outside the gene matches: 6. The CDR3, as DNA: TGTGCCAGCAGCGAGCGGGACAGCTACACTGAAGCTTTCTTT. Translating it yields CASSERDSYTEAFF.

The rearrangement joins TRBV2 to TRBJ1-1; no clear D gene. The V end lost 2 bases, the J end lost 2 bases, and 12 bases lay between the germline ends. Germline lookup yields CDR1 SNHLY and CDR2 FYNNEI. The CDR3 is 15 amino acids. CDR3 DNA sequence: TGTGCCAGCAGTGAATTTGTCTGGCCCAACACTGAAGCTTTCTTT. Its translation: CASSEFVWPNTEAFF.

The rearrangement uses TRBV19 and TRBJ1-5, with 9 nucleotides matching TRBD1. Germline V gene lookup returns CDR1 LNHDA and CDR2 SQIVND (reference sequence). J gave up 2 bases and V 9 bases, and 2 bases lay outside the gene matches. The CDR3 length is 13 residues. CDR3 coding DNA: TGTGCCAGCCGGGACAGGGGCAATCAGCCCCAGCATTTT. Encoded protein: CASRDRGNQPQHF.

The chain joins TRBV9 to TRBJ1-5; maybe TRBD1 (5 bases). The length of the CDR3 is 15 residues. The germline V gene encodes CDR1 SGDLS and CDR2 YYNGEE. Trimming pared 0 bases from V and 1 base from J, leaving 8 bases between. This chain's CDR3 is CASSVEQVSNQPQHF. Written as DNA, the CDR3 is TGTGCCAGCAGCGTAGAACAGGTCAGCAATCAGCCCCAGCATTTT.

V usage is TRBV7-9 and J usage is TRBJ1-6; D gene uncertain. The germline V and J ends were trimmed by 2 bases and 9 bases, with 5 bases remaining between them. CDR1 SEHNR and CDR2 FQNEAQ come from the germline V gene (reference sequence). There are 12 residues in the CDR3. The CDR3 is CASSLLGSPLHF. The CDR3 DNA reads TGTGCCAGCAGCTTATTGGGTTCACCCCTCCACTTT.

The genes are TRBV7-8 and TRBJ2-1; 7 bases agree with TRBD2. Germline CDR1 is SGHVS and CDR2 is FQNEAQ. The CDR3 is made up of 14 amino acids. V was pared by 3 bases and J by 8 bases, with 7 bases of the junction left unmatched. The CDR3 protein is CASSLATLAHEQFF. In nucleotides, the CDR3 is TGTGCCAGCAGCTTGGCCACACTAGCGCATGAGCAGTTCTTC. Full variable domain (outside the CDR3, taken from reference TRBV7-8 and TRBJ2-1): GAGVSQSPRYKVAKRGQDVALRCDPISGHVSLFWYQQALGQGPEFLTYFQNEAQLDKSGLPSDRFFAERPEGSVSTLKIQRTQQEDSAVYLCASSLATLAHEQFFGPGTRLTVL.

The chain uses TRBV29-1 and TRBJ1-2, with 9 bases matching TRBD1. The CDR3 covers 17 residues. V lost 3 bases and J lost 3; bases outside the gene matches: 14. Per germline, CDR1 SQVTM and CDR2 ANQGSEA. CDR3 DNA: TGCAGCGTTGATGTTTCCGGGAACAGGGGGCGCGACTATGGCTACACCTTC. Amino acids: CSVDVSGNRGRDYGYTF.

The chain couples TRBV12-5 to TRBJ2-7; maybe TRBD2 (5 bases). CDR1 is LGHNT, CDR2 FRNRAP, per germline. Trimming cost V 2 bases and J 7 bases, with 9 bases left between them. The CDR3 is 12 amino acids. The CDR3 sequence is CASGLSRREQYF. CDR3 nucleotide sequence: TGTGCTAGTGGTTTGTCACGGAGGGAGCAGTACTTC. Looking up the rest from reference TRBV12-5 and TRBJ2-7 gives the full variable domain: DARVTQTPRHKVTEMGQEVTMRCQPILGHNTVFWYRQTMMQGLELLAYFRNRAPLDDSGMPKDRFSAEMPDATLATLKIQPSEPRDSAVYFCASGLSRREQYFGPGTRLTVT.

The sample holds a few counts of this clone. The V and J genes are TRBV27 and TRBJ1-5; D gene ambiguous. The V end lost 3 bases, the J end lost 3 bases, and 6 bases lay between the germline ends. Germline CDR1 is MNHEY and CDR2 is SMNVEV (reference sequence). The CDR3 extends over 13 amino acids. This CDR3 reads CASSFQVNQPQHF. DNA of the CDR3: TGTGCCAGCAGTTTCCAGGTCAATCAGCCCCAGCATTTT.

This chain links TRBV28 with TRBJ2-3; D unclear. Between the trimmed V and J ends, which lost 4 bases and 2 bases, there was a span of 4 bases. The CDR3 length is 12 residues. Germline V gene data show CDR1 as MDHEN and CDR2 as SYDVKM. For the CDR3, the DNA is TGTGCCAGCAGTTCTACCACAGATACGCAGTATTTT. It translates to CASSSTTDTQYF.

The rearrangement uses TRBV18 and TRBJ1-5; 10 bases align to TRBD1. The germline V gene encodes CDR1 KGHSH and CDR2 LQKENI. Trimming removed 2 bases from V and 8 bases from J; junction bases left unmatched: 6. This CDR3 has 15 amino acids. In DNA form, the CDR3 reads TGTGCCAGCTCACCATCGGGACAGGGGATGGAGCCCCAGCATTTT. This sequence encodes CASSPSGQGMEPQHF.

The J gene is TRBJ2-1, the V gene TRBV27; 8 bases match TRBD2. The CDR3 is 16 amino acids. Germline trimming cut 3 bases from V and 5 bases from J; bases unmatched to any gene: 9. Germline CDR1 reads MNHEY; CDR2 reads SMNVEV (reference sequence). The CDR3 loop is CASSFLQREFDNEQFF. Here the CDR3 DNA reads TGTGCCAGCAGTTTCCTCCAGCGGGAGTTCGACAATGAGCAGTTCTTC.

In nucleotides, the CDR3 is TGTGCCAGCAGTTTTGACAGGCCTGAGAGGAGAAACACCATATATTTT. Its protein product is CASSFDRPERRNTIYF. The rearrangement uses TRBV28 and TRBJ1-3, with a weak D call TRBD1 (6 bases). Trimming pared 3 bases from V and 5 bases from J, leaving 17 bases between. There are 16 residues in the CDR3. Germline V gene sequence: CDR1 MDHEN, CDR2 SYDVKM. Supplemented by reference TRBV28 and TRBJ1-3, the full variable domain reads DVKVTQSSRYLVKRTGEKVFLECVQDMDHENMFWYRQDPGLGLRLIYFSYDVKMKEKGDIPEGYSVSREKKERFSLILESASTNQTSMYLCASSFDRPERRNTIYFGEGSWLTVV.

This chain joins TRBV28 and TRBJ2-7; possibly TRBD1 or TRBD2 for D (5 bases each). The germline gives CDR1 MDHEN, CDR2 SYDVKM. The CDR3 consists of 15 residues. V lost 6 bases, J lost 2 bases, and 17 bases lay in between. This CDR3 reads CASSSPRGGTYEQYF. CDR3 nucleotides: TGTGCCAGCAGCTCCCCCCGGGGCGGCACCTACGAGCAGTACTTC.

The chain employs TRBV6-5 and TRBJ2-1; 8 bases align to TRBD1. The V gene's germline CDR1 is MNHEY and CDR2 SVGAGI. The junction had 8 bases not matched to a gene; V was cut back by 0 bases and J by 13 bases. The CDR3 has 14 residues. The chain's CDR3 is CASSYSGQAGRQFF. CDR3 sequence (DNA): TGTGCCAGCAGTTACTCGGGACAGGCGGGTAGACAGTTCTTC.

V usage is TRBV5-1 and J usage is TRBJ2-7; TRBD1 agrees at 7 bases. The CDR3 extends over 16 amino acids. V lost 3 bases, J lost 4 bases, and 13 bases stayed unmatched. CDR1 is SGHRS, CDR2 YFSETQ, per germline. The CDR3: CASSSAKQGIRYEQYF. The CDR3 DNA reads TGCGCCAGCAGCTCCGCAAAACAGGGGATTCGTTACGAGCAGTACTTC.

The chain joins TRBV10-3 to TRBJ2-7; D is ambiguous. In germline, CDR1 is ENHRY, CDR2 SYGVKD. V dropped 0 bases and J dropped 2 bases, with 14 bases sitting between them. The CDR3 is 16 amino acids. CDR3 nucleotide sequence: TGTGCCATCAGTGAGTCGATTGGAACTCAGACCTACGAGCAGTACTTC. It codes for CAISESIGTQTYEQYF.

The chain links TRBV6-1 to TRBJ2-3; D gene unclear. The CDR3 extends over 14 amino acids. Deletions cut 1 base from V and 1 base from J, with 6 bases between. In germline, CDR1 is MNHNS, CDR2 SASEGT. For the CDR3, the DNA is TGTGCCAGCAGTGAAGACGGGCGCACAGATACGCAGTATTTT. This gives the protein CASSEDGRTDTQYF.

The rearrangement links TRBV7-8 to TRBJ2-6; tentatively, D is TRBD2 (6 bases). Trimming cost V 0 bases and J 11 bases, with 8 bases left between them. Germline V lookup: CDR1 SGHVS, CDR2 FQNEAQ. The CDR3 totals 13 residues. The CDR3 DNA follows: TGTGCCAGCAGCTTAGCCGGGGGTCACGTCCTGACTTTC. Translating it yields CASSLAGGHVLTF.

The gene calls are TRBV28 and TRBJ2-1; 7 bases agree with TRBD2. The CDR3 is made up of 14 amino acids. The V gene's germline CDR1 is MDHEN and CDR2 SYDVKM. Losses at the gene ends were 6 bases for V and 4 bases for J; bases not matched to a gene: 6. CDR3 DNA: TGTGCCAGCAGCCCGGGAGGAAATTACAATGAGCAGTTCTTC. It codes for CASSPGGNYNEQFF.

The chain uses TRBV5-4 and TRBJ2-1; 12 bases fit TRBD2. Germline V gives CDR1 SGHNT, CDR2 YYREEE (reference sequence). The length of the CDR3 is 15 residues. V shed 1 base, J shed 9 bases, and the junction held 5 bases outside the gene matches. CDR3 region: CASSLTSGRFGEQFF. The CDR3 DNA is TGTGCCAGCAGCTTGACTAGCGGGAGGTTTGGTGAGCAGTTCTTC.

The J gene is TRBJ1-5, the V gene TRBV5-1, with D perhaps matching TRBD1 (5 bases). This CDR3 contains 15 residues. The V end was cut by 5 bases, the J end by 5 bases, with 17 bases between. CDR1 and CDR2 from the germline V gene are SGHRS and YFSETQ. CDR3 DNA: TGCGCCAGCAGGCCCGGGGTGGGACCCGATCAGCCCCAGCATTTT. The encoded protein is CASRPGVGPDQPQHF.

The V and J genes are TRBV19 and TRBJ2-2, with a tentative D call TRBD2 (5 bases). With 3 bases removed from V and 1 base from J, the gap between germline ends came to 9 bases. Germline CDR1 reads LNHDA; CDR2 reads SQIVND (reference sequence). This CDR3 is 15 amino acids long. The CDR3 region is CASSIRAVNTGELFF. DNA for the CDR3: TGTGCCAGTAGTATTCGAGCGGTGAACACCGGGGAGCTGTTTTTT.

V and J are TRBV10-3 and TRBJ1-4, with 10 nucleotides matching TRBD1. The V gene end was trimmed by 2 bases and the J gene end by 7 bases; junction bases not matched to a gene: 4. CDR3 size: 15 residues. The germline gives CDR1 ENHRY, CDR2 SYGVKD. The CDR3 DNA is TGTGCCATCAGTGAGGGTAGGACAGGGGGTGAAAAACTGTTTTTT. Translated: CAISEGRTGGEKLFF.

The genes are TRBV5-6 and TRBJ2-1; 15 bases map to TRBD2. The V segment lost 4 bases and the J segment 8 bases; nucleotides outside the gene matches: 13. This CDR3 is 18 amino acids long. Germline CDR1 reads SGHDT; CDR2 reads YYEEEE. For the CDR3, the DNA is TGTGCCAGCAGCGGGGCCGGGACTAGCGGGAGGACGGTTGATGAGCAGTTCTTC. This sequence encodes CASSGAGTSGRTVDEQFF.

The chain uses TRBV7-2 and TRBJ2-7; D remains unclear. Trimming left V 2 bases short and J 0 bases short, with 11 bases between. Germline V gives CDR1 SGHTA, CDR2 FQGNSA. This CDR3 contains 15 residues. DNA of the CDR3: TGTGCCAGCAGCTTACAGGCCACCAGCTCCTACGAGCAGTACTTC. Amino acid sequence: CASSLQATSSYEQYF.

The J gene is TRBJ2-4, the V gene TRBV5-4; D is undetermined. The germline V gene encodes CDR1 SGHNT and CDR2 YYREEE (reference sequence). The CDR3 runs to 14 residues. Trimming cost V 4 bases and J 4 bases, with 12 bases left between them. CDR3 amino acids: CASSIPGAKNIQYF. DNA of the CDR3: TGTGCCAGCAGCATTCCGGGTGCTAAAAACATTCAGTACTTC.

This chain joins TRBV10-3 and TRBJ2-7, with TRBD2 identical over 10 bases. In germline, CDR1 is ENHRY, CDR2 SYGVKD. V was clipped by 8 bases and J by 2 bases; unmatched bases: 6. This CDR3 contains 14 residues. CDR3 sequence (DNA): TGTGCCATCGCGGCTAGCGGGAGAACCTACGAGCAGTACTTC. This codes for CAIAASGRTYEQYF.

Written as DNA, the CDR3 is TGCGCCAGCAGCCAAGAAAACTTTGGACTAGCGGGAGGATCGTGGGAGCAGTTCTTC. Translation: CASSQENFGLAGGSWEQFF. The V gene is TRBV4-1, the J gene TRBJ2-1; 14 nucleotides align to TRBD2. The ends lost 0 bases at V and 10 bases at J; junction bases unmatched: 14. The CDR3 is 19 residues long. Germline V gene lookup returns CDR1 MGHRA and CDR2 YSYEKL.

The genes are TRBV19 and TRBJ2-3, with 11 bases that match TRBD2. The germline gives CDR1 LNHDA, CDR2 SQIVND (reference sequence). The CDR3 runs 14 residues. V lost 9 bases, J lost 4 bases, and 6 bases stayed unmatched. The CDR3 reads CASKLAGVADTQYF. The CDR3 coding sequence is TGTGCCAGCAAACTAGCGGGAGTAGCAGATACGCAGTATTTT.

The V gene is TRBV4-2, the J gene TRBJ2-1; unclear D gene. Per the germline V gene, CDR1 is LGHNA and CDR2 is YNFKEQ. The CDR3 loop spans 16 amino acids. Trimming took off 1 base at V and 5 bases at J, with 15 bases between the two ends. This chain's CDR3 is CASSQGVEYRNNEQFF. CDR3 sequence (DNA): TGTGCCAGCAGCCAAGGGGTAGAATACCGGAACAATGAGCAGTTCTTC.

The count of this clone is one. CDR3 nucleotides: TGCGCCAGCAGCTTGTTAACGGCGGAGCTAAACTCTGAAGCTTTCTTT. It yields the protein CASSLLTAELNSEAFF. The chain uses TRBV5-1 and TRBJ1-1; D not certain. Looked up from germline, CDR1 is SGHRS and CDR2 is YFSETQ. CDR3 length: 16 residues. The V gene lost 1 base and the J gene lost 6 bases, with 19 bases spanning the gap.